What follows are 20 T cell receptor beta chains derived from one specimen sequenced in a study. The repertoire was sequenced with immunoSEQ multiplex PCR; TCRdb's copy has only in-frame clones and lacks some. This repertoire shows under 90,000 clones, roughly 95% found once; its top ten account for 3.5% to 5.5%. Input material: PBMCs. Receptor source: a man aged 40-55 years with rheumatoid arthritis.

The V gene is TRBV15, the J gene TRBJ1-2, with 9 nucleotides matching TRBD1. The CDR3 is 15 residues long. Trimming at V came to 4 bases and at J to 2 bases, leaving 5 bases not matched to a gene. The V gene's germline CDR1 is LNHNV and CDR2 YYDKDF (reference sequence). This chain's CDR3 is CATSIRDRENYGYTF. The CDR3 region has the DNA TGTGCCACCAGCATCCGGGACAGGGAGAACTATGGCTACACCTTC.

The chain carries TRBV5-4 and TRBJ2-7, with a weak D call TRBD1 (5 bases). The CDR3 has 14 residues. The germline V gene has CDR1 SGHNT and CDR2 YYREEE (reference sequence). The germline V and J ends were trimmed by 4 bases and 4 bases, with 15 bases remaining between them. The CDR3 here is CASSPWPKGYEQYF. The DNA of the CDR3 is TGTGCCAGCAGCCCCTGGCCGAAGGGGTACGAGCAGTACTTC.

The chain couples TRBV28 to TRBJ2-1; D is possibly TRBD1 (7 bases). The germline V and J ends were trimmed by 6 bases and 2 bases, with 17 bases remaining between them. Germline lookup yields CDR1 MDHEN and CDR2 SYDVKM. CDR3 size: 16 residues. CDR3 protein: CASRTRGASTYNEQFF. The CDR3 DNA is TGTGCCAGCAGGACCAGGGGGGCTTCTACCTACAATGAGCAGTTCTTC.

The chain joins TRBV7-2 to TRBJ1-3, with D unresolved. This CDR3 is 13 amino acids long. With 1 base removed from V and 2 bases from J, the gap between germline ends came to 3 bases. Per the germline V gene, CDR1 is SGHTA and CDR2 is FQGNSA. The CDR3 DNA reads as TGTGCCAGCAGCTTAGAGGCTGGAAACACCATATATTTT. Amino acids: CASSLEAGNTIYF.

The chain employs TRBV2 and TRBJ2-1; D not resolved. The V gene's germline CDR1 is SNHLY and CDR2 FYNNEI. This CDR3 contains 14 residues. V was pared by 1 base and J by 4 bases, with 8 bases between. The DNA for the CDR3 is TGTGCCAGCAGTGAAGAGGGAAGTTACAATGAGCAGTTCTTC. Translated, it gives CASSEEGSYNEQFF.

This sequence joins TRBV19 and TRBJ2-7; 7 positions agree with TRBD2. This CDR3 is built from 15 residues. The V gene's germline CDR1 is LNHDA and CDR2 SQIVND (reference sequence). The trim removed 5 bases at V and 4 bases at J, leaving 11 bases unmatched. This chain's CDR3 is CASSVASGGMYEQYF. CDR3 DNA: TGTGCCAGTAGTGTTGCTAGCGGTGGGATGTACGAGCAGTACTTC.

The chain is built from TRBV9 and TRBJ2-4; 11 bases agree with TRBD2. J was trimmed by 0 bases and V by 1 base; bases with no gene match: 6. This CDR3 is built from 18 residues. Germline V gene sequence: CDR1 SGDLS, CDR2 YYNGEE. CDR3 loop: CASSVSGTSGLAKNIQYF. The DNA for the CDR3 is TGTGCCAGCAGCGTATCCGGGACTAGCGGACTAGCCAAAAACATTCAGTACTTC.

The J gene is TRBJ1-4, the V gene TRBV9; D remains ambiguous. Germline V CDR1 and CDR2: SGDLS, YYNGEE. Trimming removed 3 bases at V and 8 bases at J, with 20 bases between. The length of the CDR3 is 16 residues. The CDR3 sequence: CASSAKLVGRREKLFF. In DNA, the CDR3 is TGTGCCAGCAGCGCCAAGCTAGTAGGGAGGAGGGAAAAACTGTTTTTT.

The rearrangement joins TRBV28 to TRBJ2-7; D assignment may be TRBD1 or TRBD2 (5 bases each). The V and J ends lost 4 bases and 3 bases respectively, with 13 bases between them. Germline CDR1 is MDHEN and CDR2 is SYDVKM. CDR3 length: 14 residues. This CDR3 is CASSSAGTNYEQYF. For the CDR3, the DNA is TGTGCCAGCAGTTCAGCAGGGACCAACTACGAGCAGTACTTC.

The V call is TRBV6-5, the J call TRBJ2-7, with D unclear. Germline CDR1 reads MNHEY; CDR2 reads SVGAGI. The ends were cut back, 2 bases at V and 2 bases at J, with 10 bases in the middle. CDR3 length equals 14 residues. The CDR3 sequence is CASSYADIPYEQYF. For the CDR3, the DNA is TGTGCCAGCAGTTACGCCGACATTCCCTACGAGCAGTACTTC.

The J gene is TRBJ1-5, the V gene TRBV6-5; D unresolved. Per the germline V gene, CDR1 is MNHEY and CDR2 is SVGAGI. The CDR3 loop spans 13 amino acids. The germline V and J ends were trimmed by 2 bases and 1 base, with 3 bases remaining between them. This CDR3 is CASSYQSNQPQHF. The CDR3 nucleotides read TGTGCCAGCAGTTACCAGAGCAATCAGCCCCAGCATTTT.

J is TRBJ2-7 and V is TRBV25-1; D not resolved. Germline V CDR1 and CDR2: MGHDK, SYGVNS. Deletions cut 6 bases from V and 1 base from J, with 7 bases between. This CDR3 contains 12 residues. CDR3 sequence (DNA): TGTGCCAGCAGGGGTAATTCCTACGAGCAGTACTTC. It translates to CASRGNSYEQYF.

This chain joins TRBV15 and TRBJ2-7; 13 bases fit TRBD2. J lost 0 bases, V lost 3 bases, and 2 bases had no gene match. CDR1 and CDR2 (germline): LNHNV, YYDKDF (reference sequence). The CDR3 covers 16 residues. CDR3 DNA: TGTGCCACCAGCAGTGGGACTAGCGGGACCTCCTACGAGCAGTACTTC. The encoded protein is CATSSGTSGTSYEQYF.

The chain recombines TRBV5-4 with TRBJ2-1; 8 bases line up with TRBD2. The CDR3 consists of 18 residues. With V trimmed by 3 bases and J by 5 bases, 16 bases remained unmatched. Germline CDR1 SGHNT, CDR2 YYREEE (reference sequence). CDR3 coding DNA: TGTGCCAGCAGCTGGATCGGACTAGCCAGGGGTTTCCACAATGAGCAGTTCTTC. Protein product: CASSWIGLARGFHNEQFF. Combining the CDR3 with reference TRBV5-4 and TRBJ2-1 gives the whole variable domain ETGVTQSPTHLIKTRGQQVTLRCSSQSGHNTVSWYQQALGQGPQFIFQYYREEENGRGNFPPRFSGLQFPNYSSELNVNALELDDSALYLCASSWIGLARGFHNEQFFGPGTRLTVL.

The chain carries TRBV7-2 and TRBJ1-4, with D possibly TRBD1 on 5 matching bases. Trimming pared 1 base from V and 0 bases from J, leaving 6 bases between. CDR1 SGHTA and CDR2 FQGNSA come from the germline V gene. CDR3 length: 15 residues. The CDR3 nucleotides read TGTGCCAGCAGCTTAGTGGGGGCAACTAATGAAAAACTGTTTTTT. Protein product: CASSLVGATNEKLFF.

The V and J genes are TRBV6-6 and TRBJ1-2; no definite D call. The CDR3 contains 14 residues. Germline CDR1 reads MNHNY; CDR2 reads SVGAGI (reference sequence). V lost 5 bases and J lost 8, with 18 bases in between. CDR3 in amino acids: CASSPEVRAVGYTF. CDR3 bases: TGTGCCAGCAGTCCCGAAGTACGAGCGGTGGGCTACACCTTC.

The V call is TRBV6-5, the J call TRBJ1-5; D gene ambiguous. The CDR3 is made up of 16 amino acids. The V gene's germline CDR1 is MNHEY and CDR2 SVGAGI. V lost 2 bases and J lost 2, with 13 bases in between. CDR3: CASSYRPSEGNQPQHF. CDR3 sequence (DNA): TGTGCCAGCAGTTACCGGCCCTCCGAGGGCAATCAGCCCCAGCATTTT.

The genes are TRBV29-1 and TRBJ1-5; D ambiguous. Germline assignment: CDR1 SQVTM and CDR2 ANQGSEA. CDR3 length: 14 residues. The ends were cut back, 4 bases at V and 5 bases at J, with 15 bases in the middle. CDR3 DNA sequence: TGCAGCGTTGCCGTCGACCTCACGGATCAGCCCCAGCATTTT. This translates into CSVAVDLTDQPQHF.

The rearrangement joins TRBV11-3 to TRBJ2-2; no definite D call. Germline lookup yields CDR1 SGHNT and CDR2 YENEEA. Trimming left V 0 bases short and J 5 bases short, with 4 bases between. The CDR3 contains 13 residues. CDR3 in amino acids: CASSLDPTGELFF. DNA of the CDR3: TGTGCCAGCAGCTTAGACCCTACCGGGGAGCTGTTTTTT.

This clone appeared once. The gene calls are TRBV6-5 and TRBJ1-6; D unclear. This CDR3 region has 13 residues. V was shortened by 2 bases and J by 8 bases, with 7 bases between the two germline ends. CDR1 is MNHEY and CDR2 is SVGAGI in the germline V gene. CDR3 DNA sequence: TGTGCCAGCAGTTACCAAGCAGATTCACCCCTCCACTTT. Amino acids: CASSYQADSPLHF.